Listed below are T cell receptor beta chains from one sample, sequenced in a study of blood T cell repertoires in COVID-19. Repertoires were generated with immunoSEQ multiplex PCR, while TCRdb's copy carries only in-frame clones and drops some. The table shows fewer than 300,000 clones, with almost 85% occurring only once. Material: peripheral blood. These TCRs come from a man aged 50 to 59 with active or convalescent COVID-19. The CDR3 runs from the conserved cysteine through the conserved F or W. The D gene is left open where the match is weak. Clone sizes are given selectively: once, few, many, or a class where the clone is expanded.

clone_size d_call j_call v_call cdr3_aa cdr3_nt
NA TRBD2 TRBJ2-7 TRBV9 CASSVGGGDYEQYF TGTGCCAGCAGCGTTGGGGGAGGGGACTACGAGCAGTACTTC
NA NA TRBJ2-7 TRBV28 CASSFFGRSYEQYF TGTGCCAGCAGTTTTTTTGGTCGGTCCTACGAGCAGTACTTC
NA TRBD1 TRBJ1-6 TRBV27 CASRGTGLSPLHF TGTGCCAGCAGGGGGACAGGGCTTTCACCCCTCCACTTT
NA TRBD1 TRBJ1-6 TRBV24-1 CATSDPKPGQRSPLHF TGTGCCACCAGTGACCCGAAACCGGGACAGAGGTCACCCCTCCACTTT
NA NA TRBJ1-5 TRBV28 CASSPSAGYNQPQHF TGTGCCAGCAGCCCGAGCGCGGGGTACAATCAGCCCCAGCATTTT
NA TRBD1 TRBJ2-3 TRBV29-1 CSVEDLQGDTDTQYF TGCAGCGTTGAAGATTTACAGGGGGACACAGATACGCAGTATTTT
NA TRBD1 TRBJ1-4 TRBV6-6 CASSPQGAREKLFF TGTGCCAGCAGTCCACAGGGGGCCCGTGAAAAACTGTTTTTT
NA TRBD1 TRBJ1-4 TRBV5-6 CASSWGQGAVSEKLFF TGTGCCAGCAGCTGGGGACAGGGGGCGGTCTCGGAAAAACTGTTTTTT
NA TRBD1 TRBJ2-7 TRBV5-4 CASSLGQGAMGEQYF TGTGCCAGCAGCTTGGGGCAGGGGGCGATGGGCGAGCAGTACTTC
NA TRBD1 TRBJ2-7 TRBV5-1 CASSDNRGTYEQYF TGCGCCAGCAGTGACAACAGGGGAACCTACGAGCAGTACTTC
NA NA TRBJ2-1 TRBV5-1 CASSLVGDLSYNEQFF TGCGCCAGCAGCTTGGTAGGAGACCTCTCCTACAATGAGCAGTTCTTC
NA NA TRBJ1-1 TRBV5-1 CASSQDKGEAFF TGCGCCAGCAGCCAGGACAAGGGTGAAGCTTTCTTT
NA NA TRBJ2-1 TRBV9 CASSPAGSGARGNEQFF TGTGCCAGCAGCCCCGCCGGATCCGGGGCCCGGGGGAATGAGCAGTTCTTC
NA TRBD1 TRBJ1-1 TRBV7-9 CASSTGQGGNTEAFF TGTGCCAGCAGCACAGGACAGGGAGGGAACACTGAAGCTTTCTTT
NA NA TRBJ1-5 TRBV28 CASSSPYRAYSNQPQHF TGTGCCAGCAGTTCGCCGTACAGAGCATATAGCAATCAGCCCCAGCATTTT
once NA TRBJ2-1 TRBV6-6 CASSYAERAVEQFF TGTGCCAGCAGTTACGCGGAAAGAGCAGTTGAGCAGTTCTTC
few NA TRBJ1-1 TRBV5-8 CASSLGEGRGNTEAFF TGTGCCAGCAGCTTGGGGGAGGGGCGTGGGAACACTGAAGCTTTCTTT
NA NA TRBJ2-3 TRBV11-3 CASSLQGGDTQYF TGTGCCAGCAGCTTACAGGGAGGAGATACGCAGTATTTT
NA TRBD1 TRBJ2-7 TRBV7-8 CASSFWQGASEQYF TGTGCCAGCAGCTTCTGGCAGGGGGCAAGCGAGCAGTACTTC
NA TRBD2 TRBJ2-3 TRBV7-9 CASSYPVSGRVSDTQYF TGTGCCAGCAGCTATCCCGTAAGCGGGAGGGTTTCAGATACGCAGTATTTT
NA NA TRBJ2-6 TRBV3-1/TRBV3-2 CASSPPRGGSGANVLTF TGTGCCAGCAGCCCCCCCCGAGGGGGCTCTGGGGCCAACGTCCTGACTTTC
NA NA TRBJ1-4 TRBV16 CASSQSRGLNEKLFF TGTGCCAGCAGCCAATCGCGGGGGCTCAATGAAAAACTGTTTTTT
NA NA TRBJ1-1 TRBV10-3 CAISESIKRAFF TGTGCCATCAGTGAGTCGATAAAGAGAGCTTTCTTT
NA NA TRBJ2-3 TRBV4-2 CASSPGLLQYF TGTGCCAGCAGCCCAGGACTATTGCAGTATTTT
NA TRBD1 TRBJ1-2 TRBV11-2 CASSHRGQGSVGGTF TGTGCCAGCAGCCACAGAGGACAGGGCAGTGTCGGGGGCACCTTC
NA TRBD1 TRBJ1-1 TRBV5-1 CASRQGAAEAFF TGCGCCAGCAGACAGGGGGCCGCTGAAGCTTTCTTT
NA TRBD2 TRBJ2-6 TRBV3-1/TRBV3-2 CASSHGQRLASSGANVLTF TGTGCCAGCAGCCACGGTCAAAGACTAGCGAGCTCTGGGGCCAACGTCCTGACTTTC
NA NA TRBJ2-7 TRBV7-2 CASSLGQASYEQYF TGTGCCAGCAGCTTAGGCCAGGCCTCCTACGAGCAGTACTTC
NA TRBD1 TRBJ2-1 TRBV10-3 CAISDLGQGTYNEQFF TGTGCCATCAGTGACCTGGGACAGGGAACCTACAATGAGCAGTTCTTC
NA NA TRBJ1-5 TRBV15 CATSREGNQPQHF TGTGCCACCAGCCGCGAAGGCAATCAGCCCCAGCATTTT
NA NA TRBJ2-3 TRBV5-6 CASSLELTSVGTDTQYF TGTGCCAGCAGCTTGGAGCTTACTTCCGTAGGCACAGATACGCAGTATTTT
NA TRBD2 TRBJ2-1 TRBV5-6 CASSSTSYTYNEQFF TGTGCCAGCAGCTCGACTAGCTATACCTACAATGAGCAGTTCTTC
few NA TRBJ1-1 TRBV30 CAWIPDWNTEAFF TGTGCCTGGATCCCGGACTGGAACACTGAAGCTTTCTTT
NA NA TRBJ1-1 TRBV30 CARGQSNTEAFF TGTGCCCGTGGACAGTCTAACACTGAAGCTTTCTTT
NA TRBD2 TRBJ2-1 TRBV25-1 CASGVAGVNDEQFF TGTGCCAGCGGAGTAGCGGGAGTAAACGATGAGCAGTTCTTC
NA TRBD1 TRBJ1-5 TRBV19 CASSPHNDRGRGSNQPQHF TGTGCCAGTAGTCCACACAACGACAGGGGGCGAGGTAGCAATCAGCCCCAGCATTTT
NA NA TRBJ2-3 TRBV7-2 CASSLGLATDTQYF TGTGCCAGCAGCTTAGGCTTGGCCACAGATACGCAGTATTTT
NA TRBD1 TRBJ2-1 TRBV11-2 CASRPLAGTGENEQFF TGTGCCAGCAGACCTCTAGCCGGGACAGGGGAGAATGAGCAGTTCTTC
NA NA TRBJ2-1 TRBV28 CASSLAGFAGPEQFF TGTGCCAGCAGTTTAGCGGGGTTCGCCGGGCCTGAGCAGTTCTTC
NA NA TRBJ2-1 TRBV2 CASSSPNSGNEQFF TGTGCCAGCAGTTCCCCCAATAGCGGCAATGAGCAGTTCTTC
NA NA TRBJ2-1 TRBV6-5 CASSHDSKFF TGTGCCAGCAGTCACGACTCAAAGTTCTTC
NA TRBD1 TRBJ1-5 TRBV18 CASSKPGQSNQPQHF TGTGCCAGCTCAAAACCGGGACAGAGCAATCAGCCCCAGCATTTT
NA TRBD1 TRBJ1-5 TRBV23-1 CASSLGVEKNRGPHSNQPQHF TGCGCCAGCAGTCTAGGTGTCGAGAAAAACAGGGGGCCCCATAGCAATCAGCCCCAGCATTTT
NA NA TRBJ1-3 TRBV9 CASSVGGNSGNTIYF TGTGCCAGCAGCGTAGGAGGCAACTCTGGAAACACCATATATTTT
NA NA TRBJ1-6 TRBV28 CASSFLGQGNNSPLHF TGTGCCAGCAGTTTTTTGGGGCAGGGGAATAATTCACCCCTCCACTTT
NA NA TRBJ2-7 TRBV20-1 CSASGGPQLGEQYF TGCAGTGCTAGTGGGGGGCCACAACTTGGGGAGCAGTACTTC
once NA TRBJ2-2 TRBV18 CASSSDAGTNTGELFF TGTGCCAGCTCATCAGACGCGGGGACGAACACCGGGGAGCTGTTTTTT
NA TRBD2 TRBJ2-1 TRBV29-1 CSVTSGTNEQFF TGCAGCGTTACTAGCGGGACCAATGAGCAGTTCTTC
NA TRBD1 TRBJ1-2 TRBV4-1 CASSQAPAGTGHGYTF TGCGCCAGCAGCCAAGCCCCGGCCGGGACAGGGCATGGCTACACCTTC
NA TRBD1 TRBJ2-1 TRBV19 CASSQQGAKQFF TGTGCCAGTAGCCAACAGGGGGCTAAGCAGTTCTTC